These 18 T cell receptor beta chains were sequenced from one sample in a study of T cell clusters in autoimmune cytopenias. About 37,500 genome equivalents of blood DNA were amplified for TRB. TRB was amplified by touch-down multiplex PCR, primer pools A and B combined. Each CDR3 protein gets one entry in TCRdb, which reprocessed the multiplex PCR reads and gives no DNA. The sample data list about 1,000 distinct CDR3 sequences. Material: peripheral blood. The receptors were gathered from a human donor with an autoimmune cytopenia or autoimmune hepatitis (not recorded which).

This clonotype counts as large (0.1 to 1%) by frequency. This chain joins TRBV11-1 and TRBJ1-6; TCRdb's D call of TRBD1 is untestable without DNA. The CDR3 totals 14 residues. The germline V gene encodes CDR1 SGHAT and CDR2 FQDESV (reference sequence). The CDR3 spells CASSSGTGNSPLHF.

The CDR3 sequence: CASSVDRDQPQHF. The V call is TRBV9, the J call TRBJ1-5; there is no DNA to check the TCRdb D call of TRBD1. CDR1 and CDR2 from the germline V gene are SGDLS and YYNGEE. The CDR3 consists of 13 residues. The whole variable domain, remainder taken from reference TRBV9 and TRBJ1-5, is DSGVTQTPKHLITATGQRVTLRCSPRSGDLSVYWYQQSLDQGLQFLIQYYNGEERAKGNILERFSAQQFPDLHSELNLSSLELGDSALYFCASSVDRDQPQHFGDGTRLSIL.

This clonotype counts as medium-sized by frequency. The CDR3 is CASSYRTGGEGTQYF. The chain employs TRBV6-5 and TRBJ2-3; as DNA is missing, the TRBD1 call by TCRdb cannot be tested. There are 15 residues in the CDR3. CDR1 is MNHEY, CDR2 SVGAGI, per germline.

By frequency, this clonotype is medium-sized. The genes are TRBV10-3 and TRBJ1-2; TCRdb names TRBD1, which stays unverified in the absence of DNA. Per the germline V gene, CDR1 is ENHRY and CDR2 is SYGVKD. The CDR3 is 18 amino acids. The CDR3 sequence: CAISDSAGAGTGDYGYTF.

V usage is TRBV7-3 and J usage is TRBJ2-2; TCRdb selects TRBD1, and the lack of DNA leaves this call unchecked. In germline, CDR1 is SGHTA, CDR2 FQGTGA. The CDR3 totals 16 residues. CDR3 sequence: CASSDRGGADTGELFF.

This clonotype registers medium-sized (0.01 to 0.1%) by frequency. The chain joins TRBV7-6 to TRBJ2-6; TCRdb calls TRBD2, which cannot be checked without DNA. The CDR3 runs 17 residues. CDR1 and CDR2 (germline): SGHVS, FNYEAQ. The chain's CDR3 is CASRERGGWAGANVLTF.

The chain joins TRBV7-2 to TRBJ1-5. Germline-derived CDR1 and CDR2 are SGHTA and FQGNSA. The CDR3 is 13 residues long. The CDR3 reads CASSRITDQPQHF.

Frequency places this clonotype as medium-sized. The chain's CDR3 is CASSLYTGTEAFF. The chain carries TRBV27 and TRBJ1-1; without DNA, the TCRdb call of TRBD1 cannot be checked. This CDR3 region has 13 residues. Germline CDR1 and CDR2: MNHEY and SMNVEV (reference sequence).

The rearrangement links TRBV20-1 to TRBJ2-7; TCRdb returns TRBD1, unconfirmable since there is no DNA. Germline loops: CDR1 DFQATT, CDR2 SNEGSKA (reference sequence). The CDR3 loop spans 13 amino acids. Here the CDR3 reads CSVLDRLWYEQYF.

The chain combines TRBV5-6 with TRBJ2-2; TCRdb selects TRBD2, and the lack of DNA leaves this call unchecked. The CDR3 totals 17 residues. Germline V CDR1 and CDR2: SGHDT, YYEEEE. Here the CDR3 reads CASSRTAGGPYTGELFF.

The chain combines TRBV6-1 with TRBJ1-5; TCRdb's assignment of TRBD1 cannot be checked, as there is no DNA. Germline V gene lookup returns CDR1 MNHNS and CDR2 SASEGT. The CDR3 length is 14 residues. The CDR3 loop is CASSTADSTGVQHF.

This clonotype registers medium-sized (0.01 to 0.1%) by frequency. This sequence joins TRBV19 and TRBJ1-5. The length of the CDR3 is 15 residues. Per germline, CDR1 LNHDA and CDR2 SQIVND (reference sequence). Here the CDR3 reads CASSIGHYSNQPQHF.

This clonotype registers medium-sized (0.01 to 0.1%) by frequency. The V call is TRBV6-2 or TRBV6-3, the J call TRBJ1-2; checking the TCRdb D call of TRBD1 is not possible without DNA. This CDR3 region has 15 residues. In germline, CDR1 is MNHEY, CDR2 SVGEGT. The CDR3 region is CASRTGTGGNHGYTF.

This clonotype counts as medium-sized by frequency. The genes are TRBV7-6 and TRBJ2-1; no DNA is available, so the TRBD2 call from TCRdb remains unchecked. Germline V gene sequence: CDR1 SGHVS, CDR2 FNYEAQ. The CDR3 sequence is 16 residues long. This CDR3 reads CASSLDLAGARNEQFF.

This clonotype shows up as large by frequency. The chain is built from TRBV19 and TRBJ2-3; TCRdb lists TRBD2, though no DNA is available to test this call. CDR3 length equals 15 residues. CDR1 and CDR2 from the germline V gene are LNHDA and SQIVND (reference sequence). The CDR3: CASSSGVGGTDTQYF.

Its frequency marks this clonotype as medium-sized. The chain carries TRBV12-3 or TRBV12-4 and TRBJ2-3; TCRdb outputs TRBD2, but without DNA this stays unchecked. The CDR3 contains 18 residues. The CDR3 protein is CASSPRTSGGATTDTQYF.

V usage is TRBV6-2 or TRBV6-3 and J usage is TRBJ2-7. There are 14 residues in the CDR3. The germline V gene encodes CDR1 MNHEY and CDR2 SVGEGT. CDR3 amino acids: CASSYPGLLGEQYF.

This clonotype is labeled medium-sized based on frequency. This chain uses TRBV6-2 or TRBV6-3 with TRBJ1-4; no DNA is available, so the TRBD1 call from TCRdb remains unchecked. The germline V gene has CDR1 MNHEY and CDR2 SVGEGT. The CDR3 loop spans 15 amino acids. The CDR3 protein is CASSYRTGNEEKLFF.